This is a list of T cell receptor beta chains from one sample in a study of blood T cell repertoires in COVID-19. Sequenced by immunoSEQ multiplex PCR; TCRdb stores in-frame clones only, minus some. The repertoire holds around 340,000 clones, with 80% to 90% as singletons. Sequenced sample: peripheral blood. These receptors all stem from a woman between 55 and 75 years old with COVID-19, enrolled during active disease. The CDR3 runs from the conserved cysteine through the conserved F or W. Fields, in order: CDR3 length, D gene, J gene, V gene, clone size, CDR3 protein, CDR3 DNA. The D gene is left open where the match is weak. Clone sizes are given selectively: once, few, many, or a class where the clone is expanded.

CDR3 length: 20; D gene: TRBD2; J gene: TRBJ2-3; V gene: TRBV7-6; clone size: .; CDR3 protein: CASSTPGLAGGNTPADTQYF; CDR3 DNA: TGTGCCAGCAGCACCCCGGGACTAGCGGGGGGGAATACCCCAGCAGATACGCAGTATTTT
CDR3 length: 14; D gene: .; J gene: TRBJ1-1; V gene: TRBV6-5; clone size: .; CDR3 protein: CASTPDRLNTEAFF; CDR3 DNA: TGTGCCAGCACCCCGGACAGATTGAACACTGAAGCTTTCTTT
CDR3 length: 12; D gene: .; J gene: TRBJ2-3; V gene: TRBV4-1; clone size: .; CDR3 protein: CASSQFYNTQYF; CDR3 DNA: TGCGCCAGCAGCCAGTTTTACAATACGCAGTATTTT
CDR3 length: 14; D gene: .; J gene: TRBJ1-3; V gene: TRBV19; clone size: .; CDR3 protein: CASPGQDSGNTIYF; CDR3 DNA: TGTGCCAGCCCGGGACAAGACTCTGGAAACACCATATATTTT
CDR3 length: 15; D gene: TRBD2; J gene: TRBJ2-1; V gene: TRBV5-1; clone size: .; CDR3 protein: CASSPFVGGYNEQFF; CDR3 DNA: TGCGCCAGCAGCCCCTTCGTGGGGGGGTACAATGAGCAGTTCTTC
CDR3 length: 14; D gene: .; J gene: TRBJ1-4; V gene: TRBV6-5; clone size: .; CDR3 protein: CASSLGATPEKLFF; CDR3 DNA: TGTGCAAGTTCCTTGGGGGCAACCCCTGAAAAACTGTTTTTT
CDR3 length: 15; D gene: .; J gene: TRBJ2-3; V gene: TRBV27; clone size: .; CDR3 protein: CASSLRQGFTDTQYF; CDR3 DNA: TGTGCCAGCAGTTTAAGGCAGGGGTTCACAGATACGCAGTATTTT
CDR3 length: 14; D gene: .; J gene: TRBJ2-3; V gene: TRBV2; clone size: .; CDR3 protein: CASSDRSGGDLPRF; CDR3 DNA: TGTGCCAGCAGTGATCGATCAGGAGGGGACCTCCCCCGCTTT
CDR3 length: 14; D gene: .; J gene: TRBJ1-2; V gene: TRBV3-1/TRBV3-2; clone size: .; CDR3 protein: CASSQARGEYGYTF; CDR3 DNA: TGTGCCAGCAGCCAAGCCCGGGGGGAATATGGCTACACCTTC
CDR3 length: 16; D gene: .; J gene: TRBJ2-5; V gene: TRBV7-9; clone size: .; CDR3 protein: CASSSDAGTYKETQYF; CDR3 DNA: TGTGCCAGCAGCTCGGACGCCGGGACATACAAAGAGACCCAGTACTTC
CDR3 length: 16; D gene: .; J gene: TRBJ1-5; V gene: TRBV7-3; clone size: few; CDR3 protein: CASRDTQGYSNQPQHF; CDR3 DNA: TGTGCCAGCAGGGACACGCAGGGGTATAGCAATCAGCCCCAGCATTTT
CDR3 length: 13; D gene: .; J gene: TRBJ1-1; V gene: TRBV6-5; clone size: .; CDR3 protein: CASSYSGGTEAFF; CDR3 DNA: TGTGCCAGCAGTTACTCAGGGGGCACTGAAGCTTTCTTT
CDR3 length: 13; D gene: .; J gene: TRBJ2-3; V gene: TRBV7-6; clone size: .; CDR3 protein: CASSFYSTDTQYF; CDR3 DNA: TGTGCCAGCAGCTTTTATTCCACAGATACGCAGTATTTT
CDR3 length: 16; D gene: TRBD1; J gene: TRBJ2-7; V gene: TRBV2; clone size: .; CDR3 protein: CASSGFTGTGYDEQYF; CDR3 DNA: TGTGCCAGCAGTGGGTTCACCGGGACAGGGTACGACGAGCAGTACTTC
CDR3 length: 15; D gene: TRBD1; J gene: TRBJ2-7; V gene: TRBV7-3; clone size: .; CDR3 protein: CASSVGTGRGYEQYF; CDR3 DNA: TGTGCCAGCAGCGTAGGGACAGGGAGAGGCTACGAGCAGTACTTC
CDR3 length: 14; D gene: .; J gene: TRBJ2-7; V gene: TRBV9; clone size: few; CDR3 protein: CASSVNRGGDEQYF; CDR3 DNA: TGTGCCAGCAGCGTTAACAGGGGGGGAGACGAGCAGTACTTC
CDR3 length: 13; D gene: TRBD1; J gene: TRBJ1-6; V gene: TRBV30; clone size: .; CDR3 protein: CAWDGQGNSPLHF; CDR3 DNA: TGTGCCTGGGACGGACAGGGTAACTCACCCCTCCACTTT
CDR3 length: 14; D gene: TRBD1; J gene: TRBJ1-1; V gene: TRBV6-5; clone size: few; CDR3 protein: CASTFGQGTTEAFF; CDR3 DNA: TGTGCCAGCACCTTCGGACAGGGTACCACTGAAGCTTTCTTT
CDR3 length: 13; D gene: .; J gene: TRBJ1-2; V gene: TRBV30; clone size: .; CDR3 protein: CAWSASETHGYTF; CDR3 DNA: TGTGCCTGGAGTGCCTCGGAGACCCATGGCTACACCTTC
CDR3 length: 12; D gene: .; J gene: TRBJ2-1; V gene: TRBV30; clone size: .; CDR3 protein: CAWSGPRAWMFF; CDR3 DNA: TGTGCCTGGAGTGGCCCCAGGGCCTGGATGTTCTTC
CDR3 length: 12; D gene: .; J gene: TRBJ1-2; V gene: TRBV10-3; clone size: .; CDR3 protein: CAISGSSGGYTF; CDR3 DNA: TGTGCCATCAGTGGGAGTTCGGGTGGCTACACCTTC
CDR3 length: 17; D gene: .; J gene: TRBJ1-1; V gene: TRBV7-2; clone size: .; CDR3 protein: CASSLDRDLPWDTEAFF; CDR3 DNA: TGTGCCAGCAGCTTAGATCGGGACTTACCCTGGGACACTGAAGCTTTCTTT
CDR3 length: 13; D gene: .; J gene: TRBJ2-1; V gene: TRBV28; clone size: .; CDR3 protein: CASSFGRSNEQFF; CDR3 DNA: TGTGCCAGCAGTTTTGGCAGAAGTAATGAGCAGTTCTTC
CDR3 length: 14; D gene: .; J gene: TRBJ2-1; V gene: TRBV27; clone size: .; CDR3 protein: CASSFTASSNEQFF; CDR3 DNA: TGTGCCAGCAGTTTTACCGCGTCCTCCAATGAGCAGTTCTTC
CDR3 length: 14; D gene: .; J gene: TRBJ2-7; V gene: TRBV11-3; clone size: .; CDR3 protein: CASSPGGGWNEQYF; CDR3 DNA: TGTGCCAGCAGCCCAGGTGGGGGGTGGAACGAGCAGTACTTC
CDR3 length: 16; D gene: TRBD2; J gene: TRBJ2-2; V gene: TRBV11-3; clone size: .; CDR3 protein: CASSYPGGAYTGELFF; CDR3 DNA: TGTGCCAGCAGCTACCCCGGGGGGGCTTACACCGGGGAGCTGTTTTTT
CDR3 length: 13; D gene: TRBD1; J gene: TRBJ2-7; V gene: TRBV11-3; clone size: .; CDR3 protein: CASSIQGAGEQYF; CDR3 DNA: TGTGCCAGCAGCATACAGGGGGCGGGCGAGCAGTACTTC
CDR3 length: 13; D gene: .; J gene: TRBJ1-2; V gene: TRBV14; clone size: few; CDR3 protein: CASSPDSQYGYTF; CDR3 DNA: TGTGCCAGCAGCCCTGACAGTCAATATGGCTACACCTTC
CDR3 length: 17; D gene: .; J gene: TRBJ2-7; V gene: TRBV4-2; clone size: .; CDR3 protein: CASSQDTPGLSSYEQYF; CDR3 DNA: TGTGCCAGCAGCCAAGATACCCCGGGACTCAGCTCCTACGAGCAGTACTTC
CDR3 length: 11; D gene: .; J gene: TRBJ1-2; V gene: TRBV20-1; clone size: .; CDR3 protein: CSARDEEYYTF; CDR3 DNA: TGCAGTGCTAGAGATGAGGAGTACTACACCTTC
CDR3 length: 18; D gene: TRBD1; J gene: TRBJ1-1; V gene: TRBV5-8; clone size: .; CDR3 protein: CASSLGGTVPDFRTEAFF; CDR3 DNA: TGTGCCAGCAGCTTGGGGGGGACAGTGCCCGACTTTCGGACTGAAGCTTTCTTT
CDR3 length: 14; D gene: TRBD1; J gene: TRBJ1-5; V gene: TRBV6-5; clone size: few; CDR3 protein: CASSLHGQEGPQHF; CDR3 DNA: TGTGCCAGCAGCCTCCACGGACAGGAGGGGCCCCAGCATTTT
CDR3 length: 15; D gene: TRBD1; J gene: TRBJ1-4; V gene: TRBV7-2; clone size: once; CDR3 protein: CASSPDRARGEKLFF; CDR3 DNA: TGTGCCAGCAGCCCAGACAGGGCCCGAGGTGAAAAACTGTTTTTT
CDR3 length: 14; D gene: TRBD1; J gene: TRBJ2-3; V gene: TRBV5-1; clone size: .; CDR3 protein: CASSLRQGIDTQYF; CDR3 DNA: TGCGCCAGCAGCCTAAGACAGGGTATAGATACGCAGTATTTT
CDR3 length: 15; D gene: .; J gene: TRBJ2-2; V gene: TRBV9; clone size: .; CDR3 protein: CASSVARGGTGELFF; CDR3 DNA: TGTGCCAGCAGCGTAGCTCGAGGTGGGACCGGGGAGCTGTTTTTT
CDR3 length: 16; D gene: .; J gene: TRBJ1-5; V gene: TRBV3-1/TRBV3-2; clone size: .; CDR3 protein: CASSHGQTRGNQPQHF; CDR3 DNA: TGTGCCAGCAGCCATGGACAGACGCGCGGCAATCAGCCCCAGCATTTT
CDR3 length: 16; D gene: TRBD2; J gene: TRBJ2-5; V gene: TRBV18; clone size: .; CDR3 protein: CASSPTSAMNQETQYF; CDR3 DNA: TGTGCCAGCTCACCGACTAGCGCGATGAATCAAGAGACCCAGTACTTC
CDR3 length: 13; D gene: TRBD1; J gene: TRBJ1-1; V gene: TRBV5-1; clone size: few; CDR3 protein: CASSWDRDTEAFF; CDR3 DNA: TGCGCCAGCAGCTGGGACAGGGACACTGAAGCTTTCTTT
CDR3 length: 20; D gene: .; J gene: TRBJ1-2; V gene: TRBV18; clone size: .; CDR3 protein: CASSQGAAGVRAGSNYGYTF; CDR3 DNA: TGTGCCAGCTCGCAAGGGGCGGCGGGGGTGAGAGCGGGCTCCAACTATGGCTACACCTTC
CDR3 length: 14; D gene: TRBD1; J gene: TRBJ2-3; V gene: TRBV11-2; clone size: .; CDR3 protein: CASSVGQTTDTQYF; CDR3 DNA: TGTGCCAGCAGCGTGGGACAGACCACAGATACGCAGTATTTT
CDR3 length: 18; D gene: .; J gene: TRBJ2-5; V gene: TRBV5-6; clone size: .; CDR3 protein: CASRPGQLMWGTQETQYF; CDR3 DNA: TGTGCCAGCAGACCCGGACAGCTTATGTGGGGGACCCAAGAGACCCAGTACTTC
CDR3 length: 15; D gene: .; J gene: TRBJ1-2; V gene: TRBV6-5; clone size: .; CDR3 protein: CAGTRRRESFDGYTF; CDR3 DNA: TGTGCCGGAACACGGCGAAGGGAGTCCTTCGATGGCTACACCTTC
CDR3 length: 12; D gene: .; J gene: TRBJ2-7; V gene: TRBV2; clone size: few; CDR3 protein: CASSFSGYEQYF; CDR3 DNA: TGTGCCAGCAGTTTCAGCGGATACGAGCAGTACTTC
CDR3 length: 14; D gene: .; J gene: TRBJ2-5; V gene: TRBV7-2; clone size: once; CDR3 protein: CASSLSTVQETQYF; CDR3 DNA: TGTGCCAGCAGCTTATCGACAGTACAAGAGACCCAGTACTTC
CDR3 length: 15; D gene: TRBD1; J gene: TRBJ1-2; V gene: TRBV19; clone size: few; CDR3 protein: CASRRQGGSNYGYTF; CDR3 DNA: TGTGCCAGTAGACGACAGGGTGGGTCTAACTATGGCTACACCTTC
CDR3 length: 15; D gene: .; J gene: TRBJ1-6; V gene: TRBV6-5; clone size: .; CDR3 protein: CASSQDSSYNSPLHF; CDR3 DNA: TGTGCCAGCAGTCAGGACAGTTCCTATAATTCACCCCTCCACTTT
CDR3 length: 13; D gene: .; J gene: TRBJ2-7; V gene: TRBV27; clone size: .; CDR3 protein: CASSLWSGNEQYF; CDR3 DNA: TGTGCCAGCAGTTTATGGTCGGGAAACGAGCAGTACTTC
CDR3 length: 15; D gene: .; J gene: TRBJ2-1; V gene: TRBV3-1/TRBV3-2; clone size: .; CDR3 protein: CASSQDQGQYNEQFF; CDR3 DNA: TGTGCCAGCAGCCAAGATCAAGGACAGTACAATGAGCAGTTCTTC
CDR3 length: 15; D gene: .; J gene: TRBJ2-2; V gene: TRBV18; clone size: .; CDR3 protein: CASSMGLINTGELFF; CDR3 DNA: TGTGCCAGCTCTATGGGACTGATTAACACCGGGGAGCTGTTTTTT
CDR3 length: 17; D gene: .; J gene: TRBJ1-1; V gene: TRBV7-9; clone size: .; CDR3 protein: CASSSTTKTGQGTEAFF; CDR3 DNA: TGTGCCAGCAGCTCTACGACTAAAACGGGACAAGGAACTGAAGCTTTCTTT
CDR3 length: 12; D gene: TRBD1; J gene: TRBJ1-2; V gene: TRBV30; clone size: few; CDR3 protein: CAWGGQGYGYTF; CDR3 DNA: TGTGCCTGGGGTGGACAGGGTTATGGCTACACCTTC
CDR3 length: 15; D gene: .; J gene: TRBJ2-5; V gene: TRBV5-6; clone size: .; CDR3 protein: CASSSKATTEETQYF; CDR3 DNA: TGTGCCAGCAGTTCGAAGGCCACCACAGAAGAGACCCAGTACTTC
CDR3 length: 16; D gene: TRBD2; J gene: TRBJ2-3; V gene: TRBV9; clone size: .; CDR3 protein: CASSGVAGGVRDTQYF; CDR3 DNA: TGTGCCAGCAGCGGGGTGGCGGGGGGAGTGAGGGATACGCAGTATTTT
CDR3 length: 19; D gene: TRBD1; J gene: TRBJ1-2; V gene: TRBV9; clone size: .; CDR3 protein: CASSVGTFSGTGGIHGYTF; CDR3 DNA: TGTGCCAGCAGCGTAGGGACTTTTTCGGGGACAGGGGGTATCCATGGCTACACCTTC
CDR3 length: 18; D gene: TRBD1; J gene: TRBJ1-6; V gene: TRBV30; clone size: once; CDR3 protein: CAWSVARGRESYNSPLHF; CDR3 DNA: TGTGCCTGGAGTGTGGCCAGGGGGCGAGAGTCCTATAATTCACCCCTCCACTTT